This TCR beta chain appears in the sequencing data of a study of T-cell reconstitution after alpha-beta-depleted transplantation in children. Findings and caveats of the study: Hyperexpanded clones declined; after one year, newly produced T cells mostly supplied diversity. Alpha-beta T cells present about two months after transplant were reported to originate from several hundred expanded graft clones. Diversity of TCRbeta at day 60 was high in some patients, arising from surviving recipient T cells and thymic progenitors.

On this clonotype itself: The antigen is unknown.

The V and J ends lost 5 bases and 5 bases, in that order; junction bases with no gene match: 6. The CDR3 loop spans 14 amino acids. Per germline, CDR1 SGHTA and CDR2 FQGNSA. The TCRbeta library incorporated unique molecular identifiers. MiXCR was run by TCRdb on the PCR reads, yielding one entry per CDR3 protein. This repertoire shows just over 950,000 distinct CDR3 sequences, about 29% found once; its top ten account for over 25%. The source was PBMCs, mostly from graft donor cells, collected 360 days after TCRalphabeta/CD19-depleted stem cell transplant. The sequence came from a boy under three years old who had a stem cell transplant for SCID, so the T cells may come from the graft donor. The chain carries TRBV7-2 and TRBJ2-1, with 7 positions matching TRBD2. This CDR3 is CASSRLAPNNEQFF. CDR3 sequence (DNA): TGTGCCAGCAGCCGACTAGCTCCTAACAATGAGCAGTTCTTC.